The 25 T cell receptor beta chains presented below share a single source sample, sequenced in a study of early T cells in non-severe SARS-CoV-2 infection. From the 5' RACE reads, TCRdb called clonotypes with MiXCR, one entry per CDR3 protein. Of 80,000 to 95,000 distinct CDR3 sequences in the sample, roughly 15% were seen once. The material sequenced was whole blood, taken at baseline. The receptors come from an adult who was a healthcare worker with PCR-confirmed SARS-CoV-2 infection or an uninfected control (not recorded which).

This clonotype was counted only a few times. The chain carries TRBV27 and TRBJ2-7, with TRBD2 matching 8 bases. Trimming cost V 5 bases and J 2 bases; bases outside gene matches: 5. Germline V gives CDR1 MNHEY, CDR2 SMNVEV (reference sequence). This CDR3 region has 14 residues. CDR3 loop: CASSLDSGTYEQYF. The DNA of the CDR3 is TGTGCCAGCAGTCTCGATAGCGGGACCTACGAGCAGTACTTC.

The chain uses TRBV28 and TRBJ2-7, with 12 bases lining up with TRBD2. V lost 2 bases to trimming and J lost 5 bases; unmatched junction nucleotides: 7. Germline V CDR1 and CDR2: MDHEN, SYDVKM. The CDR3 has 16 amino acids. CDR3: CASSLLRLAGAHEQYF. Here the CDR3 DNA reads TGTGCCAGCAGTTTACTAAGACTAGCGGGAGCCCACGAGCAGTACTTC.

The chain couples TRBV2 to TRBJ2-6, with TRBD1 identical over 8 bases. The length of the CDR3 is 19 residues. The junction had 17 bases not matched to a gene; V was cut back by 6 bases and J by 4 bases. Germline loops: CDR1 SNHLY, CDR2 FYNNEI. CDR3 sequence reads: CASSAIPGQERGGANVLTF. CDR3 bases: TGTGCCAGCAGCGCAATTCCGGGACAGGAGCGTGGCGGGGCCAACGTCCTGACTTTC.

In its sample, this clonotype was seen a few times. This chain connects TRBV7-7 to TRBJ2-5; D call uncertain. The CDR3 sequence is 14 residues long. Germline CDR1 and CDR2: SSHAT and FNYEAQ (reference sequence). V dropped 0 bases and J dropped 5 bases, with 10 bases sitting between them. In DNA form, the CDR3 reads TGTGCCAGCAGCTTAGCGACCGGGTATGAGACCCAGTACTTC. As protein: CASSLATGYETQYF.

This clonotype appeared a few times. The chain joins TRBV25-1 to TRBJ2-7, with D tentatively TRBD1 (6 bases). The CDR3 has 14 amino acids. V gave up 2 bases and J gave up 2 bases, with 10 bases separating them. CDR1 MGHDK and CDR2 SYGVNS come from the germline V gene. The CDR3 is CASSEGDTTYEQYF. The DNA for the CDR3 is TGTGCCAGCAGTGAAGGGGACACCACCTACGAGCAGTACTTC.

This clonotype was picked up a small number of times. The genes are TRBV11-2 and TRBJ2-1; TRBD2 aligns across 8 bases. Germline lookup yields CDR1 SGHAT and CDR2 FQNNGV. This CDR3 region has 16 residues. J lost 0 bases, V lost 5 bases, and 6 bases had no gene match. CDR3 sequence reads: CASSPTSGSSYNEQFF. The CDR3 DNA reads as TGTGCCAGCAGCCCAACTAGCGGTAGCTCCTACAATGAGCAGTTCTTC. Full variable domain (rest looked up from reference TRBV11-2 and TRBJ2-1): EAGVAQSPRYKIIEKRQSVAFWCNPISGHATLYWYQQILGQGPKLLIQFQNNGVVDDSQLPKDRFSAERLKGVDSTLKIQPAKLEDSAVYLCASSPTSGSSYNEQFFGPGTRLTVL.

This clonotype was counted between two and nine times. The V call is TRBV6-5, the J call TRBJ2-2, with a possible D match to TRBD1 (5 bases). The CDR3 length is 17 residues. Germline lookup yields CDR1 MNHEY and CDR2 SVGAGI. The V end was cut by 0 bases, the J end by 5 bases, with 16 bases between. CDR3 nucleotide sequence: TGTGCCAGCAGTTACTCGGGCCTAACAGGCGATACCGGGGAGCTGTTTTTT. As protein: CASSYSGLTGDTGELFF.

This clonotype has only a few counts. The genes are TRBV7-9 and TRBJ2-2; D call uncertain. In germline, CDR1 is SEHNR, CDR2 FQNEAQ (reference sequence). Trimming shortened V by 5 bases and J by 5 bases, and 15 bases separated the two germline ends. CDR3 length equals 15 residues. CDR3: CASSLRSTPTGELFF. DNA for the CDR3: TGTGCCAGCAGCCTACGATCGACGCCTACCGGGGAGCTGTTTTTT.

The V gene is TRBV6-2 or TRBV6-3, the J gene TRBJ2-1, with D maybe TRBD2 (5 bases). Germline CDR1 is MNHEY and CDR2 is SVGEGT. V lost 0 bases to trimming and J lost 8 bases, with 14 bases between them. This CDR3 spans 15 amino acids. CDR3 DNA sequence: TGTGCCAGCAGTTACTCGGGGAGACCAAGGGATGAGCAGTTCTTC. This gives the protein CASSYSGRPRDEQFF.

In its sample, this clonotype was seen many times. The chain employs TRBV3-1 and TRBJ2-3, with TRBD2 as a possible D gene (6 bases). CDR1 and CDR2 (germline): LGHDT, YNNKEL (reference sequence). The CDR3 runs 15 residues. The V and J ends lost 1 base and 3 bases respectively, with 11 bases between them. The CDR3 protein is CASSQVRAGTDTQYF. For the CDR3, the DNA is TGTGCCAGCAGCCAAGTTCGTGCGGGGACAGATACGCAGTATTTT.

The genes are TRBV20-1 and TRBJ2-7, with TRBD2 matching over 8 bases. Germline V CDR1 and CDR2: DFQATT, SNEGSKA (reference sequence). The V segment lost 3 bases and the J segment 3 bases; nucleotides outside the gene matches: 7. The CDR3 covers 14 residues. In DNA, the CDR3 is TGCAGTGCTAGGGTTAGCGGGATCAACTACGAGCAGTACTTC. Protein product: CSARVSGINYEQYF.

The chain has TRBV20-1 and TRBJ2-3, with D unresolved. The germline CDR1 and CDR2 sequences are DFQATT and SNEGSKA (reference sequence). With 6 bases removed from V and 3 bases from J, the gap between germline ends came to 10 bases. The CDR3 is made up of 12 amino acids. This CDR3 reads CSAPVRTDTQYF. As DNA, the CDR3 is TGCAGTGCCCCAGTTAGGACAGATACGCAGTATTTT.

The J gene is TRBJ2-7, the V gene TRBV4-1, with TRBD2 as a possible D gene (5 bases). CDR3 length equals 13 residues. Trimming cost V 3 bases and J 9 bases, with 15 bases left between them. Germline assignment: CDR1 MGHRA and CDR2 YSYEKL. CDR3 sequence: CASSQEFGVLQYF. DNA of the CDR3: TGCGCCAGCAGCCAGGAATTCGGGGTCTTGCAGTACTTC.

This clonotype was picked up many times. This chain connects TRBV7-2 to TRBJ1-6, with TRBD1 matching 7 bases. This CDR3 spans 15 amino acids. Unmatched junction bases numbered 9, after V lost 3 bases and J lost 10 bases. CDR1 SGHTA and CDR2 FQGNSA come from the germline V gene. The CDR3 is CASSFRQGGGSPLHF. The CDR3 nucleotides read TGTGCCAGCAGCTTCCGACAGGGCGGAGGGTCACCCCTCCACTTT.

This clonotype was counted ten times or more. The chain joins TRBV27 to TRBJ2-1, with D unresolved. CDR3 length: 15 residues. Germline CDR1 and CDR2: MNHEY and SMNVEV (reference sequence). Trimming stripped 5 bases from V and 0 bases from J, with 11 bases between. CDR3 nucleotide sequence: TGTGCCAGCAGTCTCTCGTGGAGCTCCTACAATGAGCAGTTCTTC. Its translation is CASSLSWSSYNEQFF.

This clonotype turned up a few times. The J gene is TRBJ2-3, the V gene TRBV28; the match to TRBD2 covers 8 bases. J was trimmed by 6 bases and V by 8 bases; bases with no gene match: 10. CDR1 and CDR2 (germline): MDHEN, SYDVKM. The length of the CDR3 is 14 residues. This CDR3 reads CASVVAGRVDTQYF. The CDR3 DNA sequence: TGTGCCAGCGTGGTAGCGGGACGAGTGGATACGCAGTATTTT.

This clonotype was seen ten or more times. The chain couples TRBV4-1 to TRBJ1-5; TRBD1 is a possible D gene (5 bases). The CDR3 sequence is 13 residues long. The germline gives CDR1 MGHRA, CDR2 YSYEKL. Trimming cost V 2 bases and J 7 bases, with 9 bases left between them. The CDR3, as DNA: TGCGCCAGCAGCCAAAGGGGCCGACAGCCCCAGCATTTT. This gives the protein CASSQRGRQPQHF.

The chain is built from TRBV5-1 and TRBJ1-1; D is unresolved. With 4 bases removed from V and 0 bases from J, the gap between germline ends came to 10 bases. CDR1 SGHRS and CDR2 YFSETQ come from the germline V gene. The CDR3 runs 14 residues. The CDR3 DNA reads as TGCGCCAGCAGCCCCGAACCCATGAACACTGAAGCTTTCTTT. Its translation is CASSPEPMNTEAFF.

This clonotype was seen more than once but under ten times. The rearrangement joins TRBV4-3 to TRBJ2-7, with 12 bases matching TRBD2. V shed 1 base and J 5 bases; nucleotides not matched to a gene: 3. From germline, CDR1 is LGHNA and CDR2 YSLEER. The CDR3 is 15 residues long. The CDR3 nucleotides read TGCGCCAGCAGCCAAGTCCCTAGCGGGAGGGACGAGCAGTACTTC. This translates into CASSQVPSGRDEQYF.

CDR3 amino acids: CASSQVAAAGVTYEQYF. The CDR3 coding sequence is TGCGCCAGCAGCCAAGTGGCGGCAGCGGGGGTTACCTACGAGCAGTACTTC. V gene TRBV4-1 combines with J gene TRBJ2-7; 8 positions match TRBD2. Trimming removed 1 base from V and 2 bases from J; junction bases left unmatched: 10. CDR3 size: 17 residues. Germline V gives CDR1 MGHRA, CDR2 YSYEKL.

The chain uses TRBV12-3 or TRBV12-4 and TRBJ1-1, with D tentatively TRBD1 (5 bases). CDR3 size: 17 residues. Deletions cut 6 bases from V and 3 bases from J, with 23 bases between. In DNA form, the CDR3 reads TGTGCCAGCAGCGCGAGGGGTATTAATGGGAAGTACACTGAAGCTTTCTTT. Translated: CASSARGINGKYTEAFF.

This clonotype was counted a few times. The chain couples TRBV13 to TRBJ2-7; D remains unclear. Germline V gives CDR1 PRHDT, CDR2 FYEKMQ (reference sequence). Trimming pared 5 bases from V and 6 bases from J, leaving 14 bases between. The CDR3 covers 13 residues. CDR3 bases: TGTGCCAGCAGCCTCGGGCGCGAGGTCGAGCAGTACTTC. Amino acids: CASSLGREVEQYF.

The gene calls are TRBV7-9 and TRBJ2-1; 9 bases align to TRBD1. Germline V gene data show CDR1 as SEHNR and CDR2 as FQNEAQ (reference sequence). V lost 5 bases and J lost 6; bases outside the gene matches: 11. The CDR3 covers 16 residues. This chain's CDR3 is CASSVRRTGVLNEQFF. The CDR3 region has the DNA TGTGCCAGCAGCGTCCGCAGGACAGGGGTCCTCAATGAGCAGTTCTTC.

This CDR3 is CASTQIGSFF. The CDR3 DNA reads as TGTGCCAGCACCCAAATAGGATCTTTCTTT. The rearrangement joins TRBV2 to TRBJ1-1; D remains unclear. CDR3 length equals 10 residues. The germline CDR1 and CDR2 sequences are SNHLY and FYNNEI. Trimming shortened V by 7 bases and J by 12 bases, and 12 bases separated the two germline ends.

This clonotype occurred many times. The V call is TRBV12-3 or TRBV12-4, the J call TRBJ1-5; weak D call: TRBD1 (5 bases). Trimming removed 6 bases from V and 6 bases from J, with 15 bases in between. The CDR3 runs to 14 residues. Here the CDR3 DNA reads TGTGCCAGCAGGAAAACAGGATCGAGTCAGCCCCAGCATTTT. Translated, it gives CASRKTGSSQPQHF.